These 2 T cell receptor beta chains were sequenced from one sample in a study of PD-1 blockade in classical Hodgkin lymphoma. TCRdb keeps only in-frame clones here, not all; method: immunoSEQ multiplex PCR. The sample lists roughly 40,000 clones; 87% were seen once. In every patient, relapse followed autologous stem cell transplantation, while exposure to brentuximab vedotin differed. The sequences come from peripheral blood mononuclear cells (PBMCs), collected at baseline. These receptors were obtained from a human donor with classical Hodgkin lymphoma.

The chain uses TRBV6-5 and TRBJ2-1; D is unresolved. V was shortened by 0 bases and J by 5 bases, with 5 bases between the two germline ends. Germline values: CDR1 MNHEY, CDR2 SVGAGI. The CDR3 contains 13 residues. Here the CDR3 DNA reads TGTGCCAGCAGTTACTCGCAGAACAATGAGCAGTTCTTC. Translated: CASSYSQNNEQFF.

The rearrangement links TRBV6-1 to TRBJ1-1; D remains unclear. The CDR3 totals 15 residues. Germline assignment: CDR1 MNHNS and CDR2 SASEGT. The ends were cut back, 8 bases at V and 5 bases at J, with 21 bases in the middle. The CDR3 loop is CASHLFRGLETEAFF. The CDR3 DNA follows: TGTGCCAGCCATTTATTTAGAGGCTTAGAGACTGAAGCTTTCTTT.